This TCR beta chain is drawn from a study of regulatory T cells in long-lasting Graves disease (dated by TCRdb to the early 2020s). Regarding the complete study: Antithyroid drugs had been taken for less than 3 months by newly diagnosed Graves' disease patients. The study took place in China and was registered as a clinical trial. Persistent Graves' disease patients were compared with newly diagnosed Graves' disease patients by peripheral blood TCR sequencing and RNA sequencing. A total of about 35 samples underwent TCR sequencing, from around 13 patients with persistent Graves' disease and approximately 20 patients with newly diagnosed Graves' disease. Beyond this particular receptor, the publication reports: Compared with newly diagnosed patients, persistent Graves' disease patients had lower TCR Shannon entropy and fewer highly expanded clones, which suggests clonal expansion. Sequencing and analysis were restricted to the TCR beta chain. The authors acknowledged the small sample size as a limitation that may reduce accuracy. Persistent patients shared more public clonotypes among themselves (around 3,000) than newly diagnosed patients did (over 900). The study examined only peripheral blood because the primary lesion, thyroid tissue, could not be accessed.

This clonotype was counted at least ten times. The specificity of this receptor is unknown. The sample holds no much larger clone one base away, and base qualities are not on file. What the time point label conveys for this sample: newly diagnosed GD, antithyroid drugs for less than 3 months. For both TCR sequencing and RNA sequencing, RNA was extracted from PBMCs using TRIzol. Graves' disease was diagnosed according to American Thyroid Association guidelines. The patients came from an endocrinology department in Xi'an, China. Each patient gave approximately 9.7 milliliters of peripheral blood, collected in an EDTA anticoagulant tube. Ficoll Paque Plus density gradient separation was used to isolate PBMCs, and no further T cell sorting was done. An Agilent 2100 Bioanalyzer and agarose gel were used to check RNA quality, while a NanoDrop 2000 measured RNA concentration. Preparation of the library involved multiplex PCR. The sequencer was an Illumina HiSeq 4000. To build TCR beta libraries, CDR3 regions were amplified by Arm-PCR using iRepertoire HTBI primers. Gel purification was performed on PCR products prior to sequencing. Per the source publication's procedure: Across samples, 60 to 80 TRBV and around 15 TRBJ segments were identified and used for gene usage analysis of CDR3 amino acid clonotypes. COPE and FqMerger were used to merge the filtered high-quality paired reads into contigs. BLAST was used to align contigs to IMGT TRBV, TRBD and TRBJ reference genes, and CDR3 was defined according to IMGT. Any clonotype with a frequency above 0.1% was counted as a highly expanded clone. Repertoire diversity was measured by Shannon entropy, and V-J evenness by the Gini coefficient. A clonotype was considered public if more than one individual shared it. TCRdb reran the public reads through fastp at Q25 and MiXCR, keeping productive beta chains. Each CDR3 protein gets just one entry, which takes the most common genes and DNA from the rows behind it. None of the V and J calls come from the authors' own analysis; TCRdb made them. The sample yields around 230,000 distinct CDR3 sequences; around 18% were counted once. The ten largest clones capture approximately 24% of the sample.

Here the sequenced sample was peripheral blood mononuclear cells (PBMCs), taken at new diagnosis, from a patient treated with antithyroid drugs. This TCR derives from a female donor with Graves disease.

The CDR3 loop reads CASSSLWLDSYEQYF. The DNA sequence follows: TGTGCCAGTAGTAGCCTCTGGCTGGATTCATACGAGCAGTACTTC. The sequence joins TRBV19 to TRBJ2-7, with the D gene uncertain. Sequences LNHDA (CDR1) and SQIVND (CDR2) are obtained from the germline V gene (reference sequence). At the junction V is shortened by 4 bases and J by 4 bases, with 17 bases in between. The CDR3 holds 15 amino acids from the cysteine to the phenylalanine. The sequence is cut down to CDR3 DNA, 45 bases in frame from base 1.